Each of the 21 T cell receptor beta chains below was sequenced from the same sample in a study of shared clonotypes between healthy human individuals. The naive CD8 fraction comprised CD45RO-negative cells positively selected for CCR7 and excluded terminally differentiated effector memory CD45RA+ cells. Some clones are missing from TCRdb's copy, which holds only in-frame ones; the method was immunoSEQ multiplex PCR. The sample has a few million clones, around 93% seen once. Sample: naive CD8+ T cells from PBMCs. These receptors were collected from a young man in good health. Some clones in this sample may be carry-over from other donors' samples.

This chain uses TRBV27 with TRBJ1-2; 12 nucleotides match TRBD1. Trimming cost V 2 bases and J 3 bases; bases outside gene matches: 7. Germline CDR1 is MNHEY and CDR2 is SMNVEV (reference sequence). The CDR3 loop spans 17 amino acids. The CDR3 nucleotides read TGTGCCAGCAGTTTACTGGGGACAGGGGGCGCTGACTATGGCTACACCTTC. It encodes CASSLLGTGGADYGYTF.

V is TRBV11-3 and J is TRBJ2-7; either TRBD1 or TRBD2 may supply D (5 bases each). Germline-derived CDR1 and CDR2 are SGHNT and YENEEA. The CDR3 extends over 14 amino acids. V was trimmed by 2 bases and J by 2 bases, leaving 10 bases between them. The CDR3 nucleotides read TGTGCCAGCAGCTTACGGGACGGAGCCTACGAGCAGTACTTC. Amino acids: CASSLRDGAYEQYF. Using reference TRBV11-3 and TRBJ2-7 for the parts outside the CDR3, the full variable domain is EAGVVQSPRYKIIEKKQPVAFWCNPISGHNTLYWYLQNLGQGPELLIRYENEEAVDDSQLPKDRFSAERLKGVDSTLKIQPAELGDSAVYLCASSLRDGAYEQYFGPGTRLTVT.

With respect to this clone: A clone one base away is much larger, so this may be a read error. V and J are TRBV7-3 and TRBJ2-2; D is unresolved. The germline gives CDR1 SGHTA, CDR2 FQGTGA. This CDR3 comprises 12 residues. Trimming stripped 5 bases from V and 3 bases from J, with 4 bases between. The CDR3 protein is CASSPDTGELFF. For the CDR3, the DNA is TGTGCCAGCAGCCCGGACACCGGGGAGCTGTTTTTT.

The rearrangement links TRBV9 to TRBJ2-3; possibly TRBD1 for D (6 bases). Between the trimmed V and J ends, which lost 0 bases and 2 bases, there was a span of 13 bases. This CDR3 contains 16 residues. The V gene's germline CDR1 is SGDLS and CDR2 YYNGEE. The DNA of the CDR3 is TGTGCCAGCAGCGTAGGGACAGAAGTGATCACAGATACGCAGTATTTT. As protein: CASSVGTEVITDTQYF.

The chain joins TRBV27 to TRBJ2-2, with TRBD2 identical over 12 bases. This CDR3 is 16 amino acids long. Germline V lookup: CDR1 MNHEY, CDR2 SMNVEV (reference sequence). V was clipped by 7 bases and J by 1 base; unmatched bases: 4. In DNA, the CDR3 is TGTGCCAGCACCCCACTAGCGGGAGGGAACACCGGGGAGCTGTTTTTT. It specifies CASTPLAGGNTGELFF.

The chain couples TRBV19 to TRBJ1-5, with D hard to call. The CDR3 spans 15 residues. Germline V lookup: CDR1 LNHDA, CDR2 SQIVND (reference sequence). The V end lost 5 bases, the J end lost 2 bases, and 13 bases lay between the germline ends. CDR3 in amino acids: CASSDPFGGNQPQHF. The CDR3 region has the DNA TGTGCCAGTAGTGATCCGTTTGGGGGCAATCAGCCCCAGCATTTT.

This sequence joins TRBV9 and TRBJ1-2; 7 positions match TRBD1. The CDR3 runs 14 residues. Germline V lookup: CDR1 SGDLS, CDR2 YYNGEE. With 4 bases clipped from V and 13 bases from J, the junction kept 16 bases outside the gene matches. The DNA for the CDR3 is TGTGCCAGCAGCTACCCCACAGATAACAGGGGTCCCACCTTC. Its protein is CASSYPTDNRGPTF.

This chain connects TRBV29-1 to TRBJ2-2, with 8 nucleotides matching TRBD2. Losses at the gene ends were 4 bases for V and 2 bases for J; bases not matched to a gene: 6. The CDR3 has 15 amino acids. Germline V gene data show CDR1 as SQVTM and CDR2 as ANQGSEA. The CDR3: CSVVDGRANTGELFF. Written as DNA, the CDR3 is TGCAGCGTTGTTGACGGGAGGGCCAACACCGGGGAGCTGTTTTTT.

Here the CDR3 reads CASSYRDTAYEQYF. Here the CDR3 DNA reads TGTGCCAGTAGTTACCGGGACACTGCCTACGAGCAGTACTTC. The chain combines TRBV19 with TRBJ2-7; TRBD1 might be the D (6 bases). Trimming stripped 5 bases from V and 2 bases from J, with 13 bases between. The CDR3 is 14 amino acids. The germline CDR1 and CDR2 sequences are LNHDA and SQIVND (reference sequence).

Comments on this clone: Additional DNA sequences in this sample encode the identical CDR3. The rearrangement links TRBV18 to TRBJ2-5, with unresolved D. V was pared by 1 base and J by 5 bases, with 8 bases between. The CDR3 runs to 13 residues. Germline V gives CDR1 KGHSH, CDR2 LQKENI. Here the CDR3 DNA reads TGTGCCAGCTCACCACAGGGTGGGGAGACCCAGTACTTC. It codes for CASSPQGGETQYF.

The chain recombines TRBV11-2 with TRBJ2-7; TRBD2 might be the D (6 bases). Deletions cut 4 bases from V and 4 bases from J, with 8 bases between. This CDR3 contains 12 residues. Germline loops: CDR1 SGHAT, CDR2 FQNNGV. CDR3 region: CASSWTTYEQYF. CDR3 nucleotides: TGTGCCAGCAGCTGGACTACTTACGAGCAGTACTTC.

The chain links TRBV6-6 to TRBJ1-4; D gene uncertain. Germline V gene sequence: CDR1 MNHNY, CDR2 SVGAGI (reference sequence). Trimming pared 6 bases from V and 2 bases from J, leaving 7 bases between. The CDR3 is 13 amino acids. The CDR3 is CASSGITNEKLFF. The CDR3 DNA is TGTGCCAGCAGCGGAATCACTAATGAAAAACTGTTTTTT.

The chain combines TRBV28 with TRBJ2-5, with 9 bases lining up with TRBD2. This CDR3 has 14 residues. Germline V gene sequence: CDR1 MDHEN, CDR2 SYDVKM. V lost 4 bases to trimming and J lost 3 bases; unmatched junction nucleotides: 3. CDR3 nucleotide sequence: TGTGCCAGCAGTTATGCGGGAGGGGAAGAGACCCAGTACTTC. This codes for CASSYAGGEETQYF. The complete variable domain, with remaining parts taken from reference TRBV28 and TRBJ2-5, reads DVKVTQSSRYLVKRTGEKVFLECVQDMDHENMFWYRQDPGLGLRLIYFSYDVKMKEKGDIPEGYSVSREKKERFSLILESASTNQTSMYLCASSYAGGEETQYFGPGTRLLVL.

This clone was seen more than once but under ten times. The V call is TRBV6-4, the J call TRBJ1-5, with a weak D call TRBD1 (5 bases). This CDR3 spans 15 amino acids. Germline CDR1 MRHNA, CDR2 SNTAGT. V lost 0 bases and J 6 bases, leaving 12 bases between the germline ends. This CDR3 is CASSDSGVSGQPQHF. The CDR3 region has the DNA TGTGCCAGCAGTGACTCAGGGGTTTCGGGTCAGCCCCAGCATTTT.

This chain links TRBV11-2 with TRBJ2-7; tentatively, D is TRBD2 (5 bases). The germline V gene has CDR1 SGHAT and CDR2 FQNNGV. Trimming cost V 1 base and J 4 bases, with 17 bases left between them. The CDR3 length is 16 residues. The CDR3 sequence: CASSLVVGELIYEQYF. DNA for the CDR3: TGTGCCAGCAGCTTAGTTGTTGGGGAGTTGATTTACGAGCAGTACTTC. Full variable domain (outside the CDR3, taken from reference TRBV11-2 and TRBJ2-7): EAGVAQSPRYKIIEKRQSVAFWCNPISGHATLYWYQQILGQGPKLLIQFQNNGVVDDSQLPKDRFSAERLKGVDSTLKIQPAKLEDSAVYLCASSLVVGELIYEQYFGPGTRLTVT.

The V gene is TRBV18, the J gene TRBJ1-5, with D maybe TRBD1 (6 bases). The CDR3 spans 15 residues. Germline-derived CDR1 and CDR2 are KGHSH and LQKENI. V lost 3 bases to trimming and J lost 1 base, with 10 bases between them. In nucleotides, the CDR3 is TGTGCCAGCTCACCGGCACAGGGAAGCAATCAGCCCCAGCATTTT. The encoded protein is CASSPAQGSNQPQHF.

The CDR3 nucleotides are TGTGCCAGCAGTTTAAACCCCCCACGGAGCTCTGGAAACACCATATATTTT. Residues: CASSLNPPRSSGNTIYF. The V call is TRBV27, the J call TRBJ1-3, with D unclear. In germline, CDR1 is MNHEY, CDR2 SMNVEV (reference sequence). This CDR3 is 17 amino acids long. V lost 2 bases to trimming and J lost 0 bases, with 14 bases between them.

This clone was picked up one time. The chain links TRBV28 to TRBJ1-5, with a weak D call TRBD1 (5 bases). The CDR3 sequence is 15 residues long. CDR1 and CDR2 from the germline V gene are MDHEN and SYDVKM. V shed 7 bases and J shed 1 base, with 14 bases lying between them. DNA for the CDR3: TGTGCCAGCACCTTGGGGGTGAGGAGCAATCAGCCCCAGCATTTT. Protein: CASTLGVRSNQPQHF.

The chain is built from TRBV6-1 and TRBJ2-5, with a weak D call TRBD2 (6 bases). Deletions cut 2 bases from V and 4 bases from J, with 20 bases between. CDR3 length equals 17 residues. Per the germline V gene, CDR1 is MNHNS and CDR2 is SASEGT. CDR3 nucleotides: TGTGCCAGCAGTGAACGGATGAGGCAGGAGGGTGGAGAGACCCAGTACTTC. Its translation: CASSERMRQEGGETQYF.

This chain links TRBV5-1 with TRBJ2-5; D is possibly TRBD2 (6 bases). Deletions cut 4 bases from V and 1 base from J, with 20 bases between. This CDR3 has 17 residues. The germline gives CDR1 SGHRS, CDR2 YFSETQ. The CDR3 sequence is CASSPPGGFTTQETQYF. In DNA, the CDR3 is TGCGCCAGCAGCCCGCCTGGGGGGTTCACGACCCAAGAGACCCAGTACTTC. Complete variable domain (other parts from reference TRBV5-1 and TRBJ2-5): KAGVTQTPRYLIKTRGQQVTLSCSPISGHRSVSWYQQTPGQGLQFLFEYFSETQRNKGNFPGRFSGRQFSNSRSEMNVSTLELGDSALYLCASSPPGGFTTQETQYFGPGTRLLVL.

The table lists this clone with a count of one. The chain carries TRBV7-3 and TRBJ2-1; D call uncertain. Germline loops: CDR1 SGHTA, CDR2 FQGTGA. The CDR3 length is 14 residues. V lost 5 bases, J lost 6 bases, and 14 bases lay in between. The CDR3 sequence is CASSRLRQTNEQFF. In DNA form, the CDR3 reads TGTGCCAGCAGCCGTCTACGGCAGACCAATGAGCAGTTCTTC. The full variable domain, completed using reference TRBV7-3 and TRBJ2-1, is GAGVSQTPSNKVTEKGKYVELRCDPISGHTALYWYRQSLGQGPEFLIYFQGTGAADDSGLPNDRFFAVRPEGSVSTLKIQRTERGDSAVYLCASSRLRQTNEQFFGPGTRLTVL.